One and the same sample provided the 32 T cell receptor beta chains below, sequenced in a study of response to subunit inactivated influenza vaccine. From the RT-PCR reads, TCRdb called clonotypes with MiXCR, one entry per CDR3 protein. Found here are a few hundred thousand distinct CDR3 sequences, about 10% of them singletons; the top ten hold approximately 11%. The sample was also linked to a second study, of T cells expressing NK-cell markers. Per that study: Production of TCR beta cDNA relied on 5'RACE template switching with UMIs.

Sequenced material: PBMCs from blood, taken on the day of vaccination. These receptors came from a man aged 50 or older who received an inactivated influenza vaccine.

The gene calls are TRBV7-9 and TRBJ1-6, with D unclear. Per the germline V gene, CDR1 is SEHNR and CDR2 is FQNEAQ (reference sequence). Trimming cost V 5 bases and J 3 bases, with 14 bases left between them. The CDR3 has 16 amino acids. The DNA of the CDR3 is TGTGCCAGCAGCCCTCTGGGTACCGGCTATAATTCACCCCTCCACTTT. It codes for CASSPLGTGYNSPLHF.

The V and J genes are TRBV20-1 and TRBJ2-1, with D perhaps TRBD2 (6 bases). The CDR3 loop spans 12 amino acids. Per germline, CDR1 DFQATT and CDR2 SNEGSKA (reference sequence). The CDR3, as DNA: TGCAGAGTAGCGGTCTCCTACAATGAGCAGTTCTTC. Its protein product is CRVAVSYNEQFF.

This clonotype was seen many times. This chain uses TRBV5-8 with TRBJ2-4; D may be TRBD2 (6 bases). The CDR3 extends over 15 amino acids. Trimming took 4 bases from V and 1 from J, leaving 12 bases between them. Germline V gives CDR1 SGHTS, CDR2 YDEGEE. The CDR3 protein is CASSPGRGAKNIQYF. CDR3 in DNA: TGTGCCAGCAGCCCGGGCCGGGGGGCCAAAAACATTCAGTACTTC. The full variable domain, with the rest looked up from reference TRBV5-8 and TRBJ2-4, is EAGVTQSPTHLIKTRGQQATLRCSPISGHTSVYWYQQALGLGLQFLLWYDEGEERNRGNFPPRFSGRQFPNYSSELNVNALELEDSALYLCASSPGRGAKNIQYFGAGTRLSVL.

This clonotype was picked up a small number of times. The chain uses TRBV4-1 and TRBJ2-7; tentative D call: TRBD1 (5 bases). Germline CDR1 reads MGHRA; CDR2 reads YSYEKL. The CDR3 is 17 residues long. Trimming pared 1 base from V and 3 bases from J, leaving 19 bases between. This chain's CDR3 is CASSQAPLGQENYEQYF. CDR3 in DNA: TGCGCCAGCAGCCAAGCACCTTTGGGGCAGGAGAACTACGAGCAGTACTTC.

This clonotype was seen repeatedly, ten times or more. The rearrangement uses TRBV30 and TRBJ1-1, with 8 bases aligning to TRBD1. V lost 2 bases and J lost 1; bases outside the gene matches: 6. Per germline, CDR1 GTSNPN and CDR2 SVGIG (reference sequence). CDR3 length: 15 residues. The CDR3, as DNA: TGTGCCTGGAGTCCGATGGACAGGGAGAACACTGAAGCTTTCTTT. Amino acid sequence: CAWSPMDRENTEAFF.

This clonotype was found a few times. The V and J genes are TRBV2 and TRBJ2-5, with D hard to call. V lost 7 bases, J lost 7 bases, and 16 bases lay in between. CDR3 length equals 13 residues. The germline gives CDR1 SNHLY, CDR2 FYNNEI. For the CDR3, the DNA is TGTGCCAGCACCCCTATTAGCCTCGGGACCCAGTACTTC. Protein: CASTPISLGTQYF.

This clonotype appeared many times. One junction end disagrees with the germline gene, perhaps due to a read error. The chain joins TRBV7-8 to TRBJ1-6; the D is unclear. The CDR3 runs 16 residues. Germline loops: CDR1 SGHVS, CDR2 FQNEAQ. CDR3 in amino acids: CASSSGEGSYYSPLHF. CDR3 bases: TGTGCCAGCAGCTCCGGCGAAGGAAGCTATTATTCACCCCTCCACTTT.

There are a few counts of this clonotype. The chain uses TRBV20-1 and TRBJ2-5; 8 bases match TRBD2. The CDR3 has 18 amino acids. V lost 0 bases and J lost 5; bases outside the gene matches: 17. Germline CDR1 and CDR2: DFQATT and SNEGSKA (reference sequence). For the CDR3, the DNA is TGCAGTGCTAGAGATCCGGGCGGGGGGCCGTACTCATGGGAGACCCAGTACTTC. Protein product: CSARDPGGGPYSWETQYF.

The chain recombines TRBV7-3 with TRBJ2-3; 7 bases fit TRBD2. The CDR3 contains 14 residues. V dropped 5 bases and J dropped 0; count of bases not matched to a gene: 2. Germline V gives CDR1 SGHTA, CDR2 FQGTGA. CDR3 residues: CASSQLASTDTQYF. The DNA for the CDR3 is TGTGCCAGCAGCCAACTAGCGAGCACAGATACGCAGTATTTT.

This clonotype occurred many times. The CDR3 here is CASSPTGDRQNTEAFF. The CDR3, as DNA: TGTGCCAGCAGTCCTACGGGGGACAGGCAGAACACTGAAGCTTTCTTT. The gene calls are TRBV28 and TRBJ1-1; 8 bases are shared with TRBD1. This CDR3 comprises 16 residues. Germline V CDR1 and CDR2: MDHEN, SYDVKM. V lost 5 bases to trimming and J lost 1 base; unmatched junction nucleotides: 9. The full variable domain, its missing parts supplied by reference TRBV28 and TRBJ1-1, is DVKVTQSSRYLVKRTGEKVFLECVQDMDHENMFWYRQDPGLGLRLIYFSYDVKMKEKGDIPEGYSVSREKKERFSLILESASTNQTSMYLCASSPTGDRQNTEAFFGQGTRLTVV.

The V gene is TRBV7-9, the J gene TRBJ2-7; TRBD1 agrees at 8 bases. Germline V gene sequence: CDR1 SEHNR, CDR2 FQNEAQ (reference sequence). The trim removed 1 base at V and 4 bases at J, leaving 3 bases unmatched. This CDR3 has 14 amino acids. The DNA for the CDR3 is TGTGCCAGCAGCTTAGACCAGGGGGCGTACGAGCAGTACTTC. Translation gives CASSLDQGAYEQYF.

The V gene is TRBV3-1, the J gene TRBJ2-3, with D perhaps matching TRBD2 (5 bases). Germline CDR1 is LGHDT and CDR2 is YNNKEL (reference sequence). Trimming removed 4 bases from V and 0 bases from J, with 20 bases in between. This CDR3 is 18 amino acids long. In DNA form, the CDR3 reads TGTGCCAGCAGCCCCGCGGGCGCCCGTTTGGCCAGCACAGATACGCAGTATTTT. Amino acid sequence: CASSPAGARLASTDTQYF.

The table lists this clonotype with a few counts. The CDR3 nucleotides read TGTGCCAGCAGCCAAAGCGACTTATCCGGGGAGCTGTTTTTT. This codes for CASSQSDLSGELFF. The chain recombines TRBV4-2 with TRBJ2-2, with D hard to call. This CDR3 is built from 14 residues. The germline V and J ends were trimmed by 2 bases and 6 bases, with 10 bases remaining between them. Looked up from germline, CDR1 is LGHNA and CDR2 is YNFKEQ.

V and J are TRBV4-1 and TRBJ2-1; D not resolved. CDR3 size: 15 residues. Germline CDR1 reads MGHRA; CDR2 reads YSYEKL. V lost 0 bases, J lost 4 bases, and 10 bases lay in between. CDR3: CASSQDLGRYNEQFF. CDR3 DNA: TGCGCCAGCAGCCAAGATCTCGGCAGGTACAATGAGCAGTTCTTC.

The chain joins TRBV3-1 to TRBJ1-1, with no clear D. Trimming stripped 1 base from V and 1 base from J, with 10 bases between. Per germline, CDR1 LGHDT and CDR2 YNNKEL (reference sequence). The CDR3 length is 15 residues. The CDR3 DNA sequence: TGTGCCAGCAGCCAAGGGACCCTTCCGAACACTGAAGCTTTCTTT. It codes for CASSQGTLPNTEAFF.

The gene calls are TRBV2 and TRBJ2-7; 9 bases agree with TRBD1. Germline V gives CDR1 SNHLY, CDR2 FYNNEI. The CDR3 has 14 residues. V trimming: 7 bases; J trimming: 5 bases; junction bases outside the gene matches: 9. The CDR3 DNA reads as TGTGCCAGCATCCTAGACAGGGGGAAGAACGAGCAGTACTTC. Translation gives CASILDRGKNEQYF.

At least ten counts were recorded for this clonotype. The chain is built from TRBV12-3 or TRBV12-4 and TRBJ2-2; D is ambiguous. The CDR3 runs 13 residues. Trimming removed 5 bases at V and 5 bases at J, with 9 bases between. The CDR3: CASSPRSTGELFF. In nucleotides, the CDR3 is TGTGCCAGCAGTCCCCGATCTACCGGGGAGCTGTTTTTT.

This clonotype was counted ten times or more. This chain uses TRBV12-3 or TRBV12-4 with TRBJ2-2; the D is unclear. This CDR3 has 13 residues. Trimming removed 8 bases from V and 2 bases from J, with 9 bases in between. CDR3 amino acids: CASADINTGELFF. The CDR3 nucleotides read TGTGCCAGCGCCGACATTAACACCGGGGAGCTGTTTTTT.

The V call is TRBV30, the J call TRBJ1-6, with D possibly being TRBD1 (5 bases). The germline V and J ends were trimmed by 3 bases and 9 bases, with 15 bases remaining between them. Germline CDR1 is GTSNPN and CDR2 is SVGIG (reference sequence). This CDR3 contains 14 residues. Here the CDR3 DNA reads TGTGCCTGGAGCTACGGGGCCTCGGGTTCACCCCTCCACTTT. This sequence encodes CAWSYGASGSPLHF.

This clonotype showed up just a few times. The J gene is TRBJ2-2, the V gene TRBV20-1; no clear D. V lost 4 bases, J lost 4 bases, and 13 bases lay in between. The CDR3 is 14 residues long. In germline, CDR1 is DFQATT, CDR2 SNEGSKA (reference sequence). The CDR3 loop is CSAISVRSTGELFF. CDR3 in DNA: TGCAGTGCTATAAGTGTTCGGTCCACCGGGGAGCTGTTTTTT.

The chain has TRBV6-2 or TRBV6-3 and TRBJ2-7; unclear D gene. V was trimmed by 5 bases and J by 0 bases, leaving 14 bases between them. The germline V gene has CDR1 MNHEY and CDR2 SVGEGT. This CDR3 is 15 amino acids long. The CDR3 DNA sequence: TGTGCCAGCAGTAACGGCGGAGTCGGCTCCTACGAGCAGTACTTC. This translates into CASSNGGVGSYEQYF.

This clonotype was seen repeatedly, ten times or more. The V call is TRBV20-1, the J call TRBJ1-5; possible D gene TRBD1, 5 bases. Germline CDR1 is DFQATT and CDR2 is SNEGSKA (reference sequence). V was shortened by 2 bases and J by 0 bases, with 8 bases between the two germline ends. CDR3 length: 14 amino acids. The CDR3 region has the DNA TGCAGTGCTAGACAGGGTCCTAGCAATCAGCCCCAGCATTTT. Protein product: CSARQGPSNQPQHF.

This clonotype was seen repeatedly, ten times or more. The gene calls are TRBV7-2 and TRBJ1-5, with D unresolved. With 2 bases removed from V and 9 bases from J, the gap between germline ends came to 17 bases. The CDR3 contains 15 residues. Per germline, CDR1 SGHTA and CDR2 FQGNSA. The CDR3: CASSLSALRDWPQHF. CDR3 nucleotides: TGTGCCAGCAGCTTATCGGCCCTTCGCGACTGGCCCCAGCATTTT.

CDR3: CASSYSVLAGGQETQYF. CDR3 nucleotides: TGTGCCAGCAGTTACTCGGTACTAGCGGGGGGCCAAGAGACCCAGTACTTC. The genes are TRBV6-5 and TRBJ2-5; TRBD2 agrees at 12 bases. CDR1 and CDR2 (germline): MNHEY, SVGAGI. The CDR3 is 17 amino acids. Trimming at V came to 0 bases and at J to 1 base, leaving 3 bases not matched to a gene.

V and J are TRBV20-1 and TRBJ2-2; possible D gene TRBD2, 5 bases. The CDR3 extends over 12 amino acids. In germline, CDR1 is DFQATT, CDR2 SNEGSKA (reference sequence). Deletions cut 7 bases from V and 5 bases from J, with 11 bases between. The CDR3 DNA reads as TGCAGTGAACGACTAATTACCGGGGAGCTGTTTTTT. Its translation: CSERLITGELFF.

This clonotype was seen many times. The chain links TRBV4-3 to TRBJ2-7; TRBD2 matches 10 bases. After removal of 2 bases from V and 3 bases from J, the junction contained 4 bases not matched to a gene. Germline CDR1 is LGHNA and CDR2 is YSLEER. The CDR3 sequence is 15 residues long. The CDR3 sequence: CASSQRPSGSYEQYF. CDR3 sequence (DNA): TGCGCCAGCAGCCAACGGCCTAGCGGGAGCTACGAGCAGTACTTC.

The table lists this clonotype with many counts. This rearrangement joins TRBV28 to TRBJ1-5; tentative D call: TRBD1 (6 bases). This CDR3 region has 14 residues. V was pared by 4 bases and J by 1 base, with 8 bases between. The germline gives CDR1 MDHEN, CDR2 SYDVKM. CDR3 region: CASSWTDSNQPQHF. The CDR3 nucleotides are TGTGCCAGCAGTTGGACAGACAGCAATCAGCCCCAGCATTTT.

In nucleotides, the CDR3 is TGCAGCGTTGACGGACAGACGAACACTGAAGCTTTCTTT. Translating gives CSVDGQTNTEAFF. The rearrangement uses TRBV29-1 and TRBJ1-1; possibly TRBD1 for D (6 bases). The CDR3 loop spans 13 amino acids. V lost 3 bases, J lost 1 base, and 9 bases lay in between. The V gene's germline CDR1 is SQVTM and CDR2 ANQGSEA.

V and J are TRBV2 and TRBJ2-2; TRBD2 might be the D (6 bases). V lost 5 bases and J lost 0, with 7 bases in between. Per germline, CDR1 SNHLY and CDR2 FYNNEI. The CDR3 consists of 14 residues. CDR3 residues: CASSRLANTGELFF. Written as DNA, the CDR3 is TGTGCCAGCAGTCGACTAGCGAACACCGGGGAGCTGTTTTTT.

This clonotype was recorded many times. The chain uses TRBV5-1 and TRBJ2-7, with 8 bases identical to TRBD1. CDR3 length equals 13 residues. Germline V gives CDR1 SGHRS, CDR2 YFSETQ. V dropped 4 bases and J dropped 0; count of bases not matched to a gene: 0. The CDR3 region is CASSGTGSYEQYF. The CDR3 DNA is TGCGCCAGCAGCGGGACAGGCTCCTACGAGCAGTACTTC.

This clonotype occurred many times. J is TRBJ2-7 and V is TRBV2; D gene unclear. Trimming left V 5 bases short and J 3 bases short, with 11 bases between. The germline gives CDR1 SNHLY, CDR2 FYNNEI. This CDR3 comprises 13 residues. Here the CDR3 reads CASSPRPFYEQYF. The CDR3 DNA reads as TGTGCCAGCAGTCCTCGACCGTTCTACGAGCAGTACTTC.

V and J are TRBV5-1 and TRBJ2-5; 10 bases map to TRBD2. CDR3 length: 16 residues. Trimming at V came to 3 bases and at J to 1 base, leaving 6 bases not matched to a gene. The germline V gene encodes CDR1 SGHRS and CDR2 YFSETQ. The CDR3 spells CASSYGLAVTQETQYF. The CDR3 region has the DNA TGCGCCAGCAGCTACGGACTAGCGGTTACCCAAGAGACCCAGTACTTC.